The clone carrying this TCR beta chain was counted a few times. Profiling relied on immunoSEQ multiplex PCR, and the TCRdb table lists in-frame clones only, not all of them. The sample has roughly 34,000 clones; more than 80% are singletons. These data belong to a study of OX40 agonist ivuxolimab in advanced cancers. Study details: Patients received ivuxolimab, an agonistic anti-OX40 (CD134) antibody.

Germline CDR1 is SGHTA and CDR2 is FQGNSA. The CDR3 totals 13 residues. With 6 bases removed from V and 5 bases from J, the gap between germline ends came to 12 bases. The rearrangement uses TRBV7-2 and TRBJ2-3; tentatively, D is TRBD1 or TRBD2 (7 bases each). Sequencing was performed on CD4+ or CD8+ T cells sorted from blood, taken in a trial of the OX40 agonist ivuxolimab. The source of this sequence is an adult with an advanced solid tumor such as melanoma, head and neck, liver or kidney cancer. CDR3 coding DNA: TGTGCCAGCAGGGGGAGGGGGCAAGATACGCAGTATTTT. It translates to CASRGRGQDTQYF.